This T cell receptor beta chain was captured by sequencing in a study of cytomegalovirus exposure and HLA in healthy donors. In the study overall: An analysis done earlier identified around 100 million unique TCR beta sequences from about 179 million T cells. Study findings and constraints: The study designated 150 or so TCR beta chains cytomegalovirus-associated.

V was shortened by 4 bases and J by 1 base, with 14 bases between the two germline ends. The CDR3 is made up of 15 amino acids. The V gene's germline CDR1 is SGDLS and CDR2 YYNGEE. The donors gave bone marrow, and they were healthy. With 60 Vbeta and 13 Jbeta primers, the PCR was carried out. Libraries were prepared by immunoSEQ multiplex PCR; TCRdb keeps only in-frame clonotypes and omits some of them. This table holds fewer than 140,000 clones, less than 80% found once. Comment on this clone: Its target is unknown.

The gene calls are TRBV9 and TRBJ1-1; D perhaps matches TRBD1 (6 bases). Source material: PBMCs. This TCR was recovered from a man aged 60 to 69 in good health and CMV-seronegative. The CDR3 region has the DNA TGTGCCAGCAGCCCACAGCGGACAGCGAACACTGAAGCTTTCTTT. Residues: CASSPQRTANTEAFF.